Listed below are T cell receptor beta chains from one sample, sequenced in a study of memory CD4+ T cells and cytomegalovirus serostatus. Generated by immunoSEQ multiplex PCR, the TCRdb table keeps only in-frame clones and is missing some. The sample yields around 53,000 clones, 80% to 90% seen once. The sample was memory CD4+ T cells from blood. These receptors all come from an adult in good health and CMV-seropositive. Each CDR3 is given with its conserved first and last residue. The D gene is left open where the match is weak. Rows may omit the clone size; those that give it use once, few, many or a size class.

TRBV5-4	15	TRBJ2-7	-	-	CASSPEGVRAYEQYF	TGTGCCAGCAGCCCCGAGGGGGTTAGGGCCTACGAGCAGTACTTC
TRBV6-5	14	TRBJ2-7	few	TRBD2	CASSPLAGSYEQYF	TGTGCCAGCAGTCCCTTAGCGGGTTCCTACGAGCAGTACTTC
TRBV2	14	TRBJ1-4	-	-	CASSPTLRNEKLFF	TGTGCCAGCAGTCCGACCTTACGTAATGAAAAACTGTTTTTT
TRBV28	15	TRBJ1-1	-	TRBD1	CASSDSWQGASEAFF	TGTGCCAGCAGCGACTCCTGGCAGGGGGCCTCTGAAGCTTTCTTT
TRBV5-1	16	TRBJ2-4	-	TRBD2	CASSRGDSGKKNIQYF	TGCGCCAGCAGCCGCGGTGATAGCGGGAAGAAAAACATTCAGTACTTC
TRBV28	13	TRBJ1-1	-	-	CATDTPPTDKAFF	TGTGCCACTGACACACCCCCCACAGATAAAGCTTTCTTT
TRBV7-8	18	TRBJ2-3	-	TRBD2	CASSLRGGLAGPTDTQYF	TGTGCCAGCAGCTTGCGAGGCGGTCTAGCGGGACCCACAGATACGCAGTATTTT
TRBV2	11	TRBJ1-1	-	-	CASTPEVGAFF	TGTGCCAGCACCCCCGAGGTGGGAGCTTTCTTT
TRBV13	15	TRBJ2-1	-	-	CASSLLAAFYNEQFF	TGTGCCAGCAGCCTGTTAGCGGCTTTTTACAATGAGCAGTTCTTC
TRBV4-3	16	TRBJ1-3	-	-	CASSQGAGFSGNTIYF	TGCGCCAGCAGCCAAGGTGCGGGGTTCTCTGGAAACACCATATATTTT
TRBV27	14	TRBJ1-5	-	-	CASSLRNSNQPQHF	TGTGCCAGCAGCCTTAGGAACTCTAATCAGCCCCAGCATTTT
TRBV7-2	12	TRBJ2-2	-	-	CASGGLGGELFF	TGTGCCAGCGGGGGCTTGGGCGGGGAGCTGTTTTTT
TRBV10-3	16	TRBJ2-3	-	TRBD1	CAISDQGGESTDTQYF	TGTGCCATCAGTGACCAAGGGGGCGAGAGCACAGATACGCAGTATTTT
TRBV4-2	15	TRBJ2-7	-	-	CASSQVGAGSEEQYF	TGTGCCAGCAGCCAAGTAGGGGCAGGGTCCGAAGAGCAGTACTTC
TRBV28	15	TRBJ1-4	-	-	CASSLWRGLNEKLFF	TGTGCCAGCAGTTTATGGCGGGGTCTAAATGAAAAACTGTTTTTT
TRBV18	14	TRBJ2-7	-	TRBD1	CASSPRQGTYEQYF	TGTGCCAGCTCACCCCGACAGGGGACCTACGAGCAGTACTTC
TRBV6-4	15	TRBJ2-2	-	-	CASSDYKTHTGELFF	TGTGCCAGCAGTGACTACAAGACACACACCGGGGAGCTGTTTTTT
TRBV28	14	TRBJ1-5	once	-	CASKAGTDNQPQHF	TGTGCCAGCAAAGCTGGGACGGACAATCAGCCCCAGCATTTT
TRBV6-6	16	TRBJ1-5	-	TRBD1	CASRVADRVSNQPQHF	TGTGCCAGCAGGGTCGCGGACAGGGTTAGCAATCAGCCCCAGCATTTT
TRBV6-6	15	TRBJ1-5	-	TRBD1	CASTDRQGGNQPQHF	TGTGCCAGCACCGACCGACAGGGAGGCAATCAGCCCCAGCATTTT
TRBV12-5	15	TRBJ2-5	-	-	CASGLVTGWQETQYF	TGTGCTAGTGGTTTGGTAACGGGGTGGCAAGAGACCCAGTACTTC
TRBV28	16	TRBJ1-1	-	TRBD1	CASSSLLDRVNTEAFF	TGTGCCAGCAGTTCCCTGTTGGACAGGGTTAACACTGAAGCTTTCTTT
TRBV27	14	TRBJ1-5	few	-	CASSRGAVNQPQHF	TGTGCCAGCAGCCGGGGGGCGGTCAATCAGCCCCAGCATTTT
TRBV28	12	TRBJ1-2	-	-	CASSRTVYGYTF	TGTGCCAGCAGCCGGACGGTATATGGCTACACCTTC
TRBV5-4	16	TRBJ2-1	-	TRBD2	CASSRGTSGFYNEQFF	TGTGCCAGCAGCCGGGGGACTAGCGGGTTTTACAATGAGCAGTTCTTC
TRBV2	14	TRBJ1-4	-	TRBD1	CASSPDRLYEKLFF	TGTGCCAGCAGTCCGGACAGGCTCTATGAAAAACTGTTTTTT
TRBV6-6	12	TRBJ2-5	-	-	CASARTAAPQYF	TGTGCCAGCGCTCGGACTGCTGCCCCCCAGTACTTC
TRBV6-5	13	TRBJ1-1	-	-	CASKTQGNTEAFF	TGTGCCAGCAAAACACAGGGGAACACTGAAGCTTTCTTT
TRBV4-3	15	TRBJ2-1	-	-	CASSQDLSSYNEQFF	TGCGCCAGCAGCCAAGATCTTAGCTCCTACAATGAGCAGTTCTTC
TRBV19	14	TRBJ1-5	-	TRBD1	CASSTRTGLEPQHF	TGTGCCAGTAGTACCCGGACAGGGCTTGAGCCCCAGCATTTT
TRBV7-3	13	TRBJ1-2	-	-	CASSSVPNYGYTF	TGTGCCAGCAGCTCGGTACCTAACTATGGCTACACCTTC
TRBV27	16	TRBJ1-5	few	TRBD1	CASSLNRDSYNQPQHF	TGTGCCAGCAGTTTAAATAGGGACAGCTACAATCAGCCCCAGCATTTT
TRBV10-3	13	TRBJ1-1	-	TRBD1	CAISSSGGTEAFF	TGTGCCATCAGTTCTTCAGGGGGCACTGAAGCTTTCTTT
TRBV28	13	TRBJ2-4	-	-	CASSRGAKNIQYF	TGTGCCAGCAGTAGGGGGGCCAAAAACATTCAGTACTTC
TRBV4-2	18	TRBJ2-1	-	-	CASSQELGSQALRTEQFF	TGTGCCAGCAGCCAAGAATTGGGTAGTCAGGCCTTGCGGACTGAGCAGTTCTTC
TRBV11-2	12	TRBJ2-1	-	TRBD2	CASSLDASGGLF	TGTGCCAGCAGCTTAGATGCGAGCGGGGGGCTCTTC
TRBV7-9	16	TRBJ2-2	-	-	CASSSLGRANTGELFF	TGTGCCAGCAGCTCTCTAGGGCGAGCGAACACCGGGGAGCTGTTTTTT
TRBV5-1	15	TRBJ2-3	few	-	CASSLRSGIADTQYF	TGCGCCAGCAGCTTGAGGTCGGGAATCGCAGATACGCAGTATTTT
TRBV6-9	17	TRBJ2-1	-	TRBD2	CASTTPSGRRSYNEQFF	TGTGCCAGCACCACACCCAGCGGGAGACGTTCCTACAATGAGCAGTTCTTC
TRBV6-5	13	TRBJ1-2	once	-	CASSYEGSYGYTF	TGTGCCAGCAGTTACGAGGGCTCCTATGGCTACACCTTC
TRBV6-5	14	TRBJ2-7	-	TRBD1	CASNGQGANDEQYF	TGTGCCAGCAACGGACAGGGGGCGAACGACGAGCAGTACTTC
TRBV6-5	15	TRBJ2-1	once	TRBD2	CASKIGLAGPGAKFF	TGTGCCAGCAAAATTGGACTAGCGGGGCCGGGGGCTAAGTTCTTC
TRBV4-1	17	TRBJ2-1	once	-	CASSQLTRIGIDDEQFF	TGCGCCAGCAGCCAACTCACGAGAATTGGGATTGACGATGAGCAGTTCTTC
TRBV19	17	TRBJ2-7	few	-	CASSMTIGRLTTYEQYF	TGTGCCAGTAGTATGACTATCGGTAGATTAACCACCTACGAGCAGTACTTC
TRBV7-8	14	TRBJ1-2	once	TRBD1	CASSPLMQGGGYTF	TGTGCCAGCAGCCCCCTGATGCAGGGGGGAGGCTACACCTTC
TRBV10-2	13	TRBJ2-1	-	-	CASSVSRTVEQFF	TGCGCCAGCAGTGTATCACGGACTGTCGAGCAGTTCTTC
TRBV7-3	13	TRBJ1-2	-	-	CASSLQGDYGYTF	TGTGCCAGCAGCTTACAGGGCGACTATGGCTACACCTTC
TRBV30	15	TRBJ2-2	-	TRBD2	CAWLDGGGGGGELFF	TGTGCCTGGTTGGACGGCGGGGGGGGCGGCGGGGAGCTGTTTTTT
TRBV2	13	TRBJ1-5	-	-	CASKRGGNQPQHF	TGTGCCAGCAAGAGGGGCGGCAATCAGCCCCAGCATTTT